This entry lists 28 T cell receptor beta chains sequenced from one sample in a study of naive and memory T cell subsets (dated by TCRdb to between 2016 and 2019). No cognate antigen is known for these TCRs. Results the study describes overall, beyond this receptor: Naive repertoires, especially CD8, contained a few larger clonotypes, possibly memory cells re-expressing CD45RA.

To prepare the library, UMI-ligation and nested PCR was applied. The sequencer was an Illumina MiSeq. The beta constant-region primer was an equimolar mix of two oligonucleotides covering both TRBC1 and TRBC2. The ligated cDNA went through four rounds of PCR with nested alpha and beta constant-region primers together with the SP2 primer. TCRdb cleaned the public reads at Q25 with fastp, built clones with MiXCR and kept in-frame beta chains. Every entry covers one CDR3 protein and lists the most common genes and DNA from its rows. This sample has roughly 100,000 distinct CDR3 sequences in its table, and about 14% of those were observed once. The top ten constitute around 2.7% of the sample. The sample was naive CD8+ T cells from blood. The cell subset or site label corresponds to: naive T cells, CD45RA high CD27+. All receptors derive from a human donor in good health.

V usage is TRBV5-1 and J usage is TRBJ1-2, with no clear D. Germline V gives CDR1 SGHRS, CDR2 YFSETQ. The CDR3 has 15 amino acids. Trimming stripped 4 bases from V and 3 bases from J, with 16 bases between. CDR3 amino acids: CASSPRSGLHYGYTF. CDR3 DNA: TGCGCCAGCAGCCCTAGGTCCGGCTTACACTATGGCTACACCTTC.

This clonotype showed up just a few times. The J gene is TRBJ2-1, the V gene TRBV15, with TRBD2 matching over 8 bases. V dropped 2 bases and J dropped 5; count of bases not matched to a gene: 5. The V gene's germline CDR1 is LNHNV and CDR2 YYDKDF (reference sequence). The CDR3 totals 15 residues. The CDR3 DNA follows: TGTGCCACCAGCAGACTAGAGACTAGCGACAATGAGCAGTTCTTC. This sequence encodes CATSRLETSDNEQFF.

The rearrangement links TRBV2 to TRBJ2-2; possibly TRBD1 for D (5 bases). The CDR3 covers 17 residues. The germline gives CDR1 SNHLY, CDR2 FYNNEI. V was trimmed by 7 bases and J by 3 bases, leaving 21 bases between them. The CDR3 nucleotides are TGTGCCAGCATGAAATTGGAAAGCAGGGAACACACCGGGGAGCTGTTTTTT. Its translation is CASMKLESREHTGELFF.

In its sample, this clonotype was seen a few times. The rearrangement joins TRBV5-4 to TRBJ2-7; D is perhaps TRBD1 or TRBD2 (5 bases each). V shed 4 bases and J shed 3 bases, with 11 bases lying between them. CDR3 size: 13 residues. The V gene's germline CDR1 is SGHNT and CDR2 YYREEE (reference sequence). DNA for the CDR3: TGTGCCAGCAGCCCCAGGGAGAGCTACGAGCAGTACTTC. Protein product: CASSPRESYEQYF.

This clonotype was seen more than once but under ten times. The rearrangement joins TRBV27 to TRBJ2-2; D is undetermined. The CDR3 runs to 15 residues. Germline V gene sequence: CDR1 MNHEY, CDR2 SMNVEV (reference sequence). The V gene lost 3 bases and the J gene lost 1 base, with 9 bases spanning the gap. The CDR3 DNA sequence: TGTGCCAGCAGTTTTACGCTCCTGAACACCGGGGAGCTGTTTTTT. Encoded protein: CASSFTLLNTGELFF.

This clonotype was counted at least ten times. J is TRBJ1-1 and V is TRBV29-1; TRBD1 matches at 7 bases. This CDR3 has 14 residues. V shed 0 bases and J 0 bases; nucleotides not matched to a gene: 1. The germline V gene has CDR1 SQVTM and CDR2 ANQGSEA. CDR3 sequence reads: CSVEEQGMNTEAFF. The CDR3, as DNA: TGCAGCGTTGAAGAACAGGGGATGAACACTGAAGCTTTCTTT.

This clonotype was recorded at least ten times. V and J are TRBV19 and TRBJ2-4, with D perhaps matching TRBD1 (6 bases). The length of the CDR3 is 11 residues. The V end lost 7 bases, the J end lost 8 bases, and 9 bases lay between the germline ends. Germline V gives CDR1 LNHDA, CDR2 SQIVND (reference sequence). In nucleotides, the CDR3 is TGTGCCAGTACGGGACAAGACATTCAGTACTTC. It encodes CASTGQDIQYF.

In its sample, this clonotype was seen a few times. The chain employs TRBV13 and TRBJ2-3; D uncertain. This CDR3 region has 14 residues. Germline CDR1 reads PRHDT; CDR2 reads FYEKMQ (reference sequence). The V gene lost 5 bases and the J gene lost 3 bases, with 12 bases spanning the gap. As DNA, the CDR3 is TGTGCCAGCAGCCCGCCGGACGAGACAGATACGCAGTATTTT. Protein: CASSPPDETDTQYF.

This clonotype was detected a few times. V and J are TRBV13 and TRBJ2-1; 9 bases map to TRBD2. This CDR3 has 15 amino acids. From germline, CDR1 is PRHDT and CDR2 FYEKMQ (reference sequence). The junction had 16 bases not matched to a gene; V was cut back by 10 bases and J by 9 bases. The CDR3 bases are TGTGCCACCCCCAACGGGACTAGCTCGCGGGGTGAGCAGTTCTTC. Its translation is CATPNGTSSRGEQFF. Drawing the rest from reference TRBV13 and TRBJ2-1, the complete variable domain is AAGVIQSPRHLIKEKRETATLKCYPIPRHDTVYWYQQGPGQDPQFLISFYEKMQSDKGSIPDRFSAQQFSDYHSELNMSSLELGDSALYFCATPNGTSSRGEQFFGPGTRLTVL.

The chain recombines TRBV15 with TRBJ2-1; perhaps TRBD2 as D (7 bases). There are 17 residues in the CDR3. V shed 3 bases and J shed 5 bases, with 20 bases lying between them. The germline V gene encodes CDR1 LNHNV and CDR2 YYDKDF (reference sequence). In DNA form, the CDR3 reads TGTGCCACCAGCAGTGGAGTCGGCAGGGAGGGGGACAATGAGCAGTTCTTC. Residues: CATSSGVGREGDNEQFF. Filled out from reference TRBV15 and TRBJ2-1, the complete variable domain reads DAMVIQNPRYQVTQFGKPVTLSCSQTLNHNVMYWYQQKSSQAPKLLFHYYDKDFNNEADTPDNFQSRRPNTSFCFLDIRSPGLGDTAMYLCATSSGVGREGDNEQFFGPGTRLTVL.

This clonotype was seen repeatedly, ten times or more. V gene TRBV4-2 combines with J gene TRBJ2-1; D gene ambiguous. The CDR3 totals 15 residues. Deletions cut 1 base from V and 8 bases from J, with 15 bases between. Germline V gene sequence: CDR1 LGHNA, CDR2 YNFKEQ. Written as DNA, the CDR3 is TGTGCCAGCAGCCAAGCCGGTGTCCCGGCTGATGAGCAGTTCTTC. Protein: CASSQAGVPADEQFF.

This chain connects TRBV24-1 to TRBJ2-2; 11 bases line up with TRBD2. The junction had 3 bases not matched to a gene; V was cut back by 1 base and J by 6 bases. Germline loops: CDR1 KGHDR, CDR2 SFDVKD. The CDR3 is made up of 16 amino acids. This chain's CDR3 is CATSDLLAGVPGELFF. The CDR3 bases are TGTGCCACCAGTGATTTACTAGCGGGAGTTCCCGGGGAGCTGTTTTTT.

This clonotype showed up just a few times. This chain joins TRBV11-2 and TRBJ2-4, with D perhaps being TRBD1 or TRBD2 (6 bases each). The germline V and J ends were trimmed by 3 bases and 5 bases, with 17 bases remaining between them. This CDR3 has 16 residues. Germline CDR1 SGHAT, CDR2 FQNNGV. In nucleotides, the CDR3 is TGTGCCAGCAGCTTGGTTTTTGTCGGGGGCGAAAACATTCAGTACTTC. Its translation: CASSLVFVGGENIQYF.

The chain is built from TRBV6-2 or TRBV6-3 and TRBJ2-7; 7 bases agree with TRBD1. Germline CDR1 reads MNHEY; CDR2 reads SVGEGT. Trimming took 2 bases from V and 3 from J; bases not matched to a gene: 10. The CDR3 runs 16 residues. The CDR3, as DNA: TGTGCCAGCAGTTACCCGAAGGTTTGGGACAGCTACGAGCAGTACTTC. This encodes CASSYPKVWDSYEQYF.

V usage is TRBV7-9 and J usage is TRBJ2-7; D possibly corresponds to TRBD1 (6 bases). This CDR3 spans 13 amino acids. Germline lookup yields CDR1 SEHNR and CDR2 FQNEAQ (reference sequence). Trimming shortened V by 4 bases and J by 4 bases, and 11 bases separated the two germline ends. The CDR3 bases are TGTGCCAGCAGCTCTGGACAGCCTTACGAGCAGTACTTC. Translating gives CASSSGQPYEQYF.

V gene TRBV29-1 combines with J gene TRBJ1-1, with D possibly matching TRBD1 (6 bases). The CDR3 sequence is 18 residues long. The V gene's germline CDR1 is SQVTM and CDR2 ANQGSEA. V shed 6 bases and J shed 0 bases, with 26 bases lying between them. CDR3 nucleotides: TGCAGCGTGAACCCTTCCCGGGACATACACTATTTGAACACTGAAGCTTTCTTT. Translation: CSVNPSRDIHYLNTEAFF.

The sample holds a few counts of this clonotype. This chain connects TRBV4-3 to TRBJ1-6, with D uncertain. With 1 base removed from V and 0 bases from J, the gap between germline ends came to 7 bases. This CDR3 is built from 16 residues. The germline CDR1 and CDR2 sequences are LGHNA and YSLEER. CDR3 DNA: TGCGCCAGCAGCCAAGGGCGGTACTCCTATAATTCACCCCTCCACTTT. Amino acids: CASSQGRYSYNSPLHF.

This clonotype was found a few times. The rearrangement joins TRBV7-9 to TRBJ2-1; D remains unclear. This CDR3 spans 14 amino acids. V lost 1 base, J lost 8 bases, and 12 bases lay in between. Germline V lookup: CDR1 SEHNR, CDR2 FQNEAQ (reference sequence). The CDR3, as DNA: TGTGCCAGCAGCTTAGAGGTTTCGGCTGATGAGCAGTTCTTC. It translates to CASSLEVSADEQFF. Using reference TRBV7-9 and TRBJ2-1 for the parts outside the CDR3, the full variable domain is DTGVSQNPRHKITKRGQNVTFRCDPISEHNRLYWYRQTLGQGPEFLTYFQNEAQLEKSRLLSDRFSAERPKGSFSTLEIQRTEQGDSAMYLCASSLEVSADEQFFGPGTRLTVL.

V usage is TRBV7-1 and J usage is TRBJ2-1; 11 positions agree with TRBD2. TRBV7-1 is an ORF, with its function uncertain. V was clipped by 3 bases and J by 8 bases; unmatched bases: 3. The CDR3 totals 14 residues. The CDR3 sequence: CASSSTSGIHEQFF. DNA of the CDR3: TGTGCCAGCAGCTCGACTAGCGGGATCCATGAGCAGTTCTTC.

The chain employs TRBV4-3 and TRBJ2-7; 8 nucleotides line up with TRBD1. The germline V gene encodes CDR1 LGHNA and CDR2 YSLEER. The CDR3 has 16 amino acids. Trimming at V came to 0 bases and at J to 2 bases, leaving 6 bases not matched to a gene. CDR3 residues: CASSQEFDRGTYEQYF. The DNA for the CDR3 is TGCGCCAGCAGCCAAGAGTTCGACAGGGGAACCTACGAGCAGTACTTC.

This clonotype was seen a handful of times. The rearrangement links TRBV12-3 or TRBV12-4 to TRBJ2-3; TRBD1 agrees at 7 bases. V lost 5 bases, J lost 2 bases, and 4 bases stayed unmatched. This CDR3 spans 14 amino acids. The CDR3 bases are TGTGCCAGCAGTCAGGGGGAGTACACAGATACGCAGTATTTT. Amino acid sequence: CASSQGEYTDTQYF.

This chain's CDR3 is CARGGDSPLHF. The CDR3 coding sequence is TGTGCGAGGGGGGGAGATTCACCCCTCCACTTT. The chain combines TRBV12-5 with TRBJ1-6, with a weak D call TRBD1 (6 bases). The CDR3 loop spans 11 amino acids. The V gene's germline CDR1 is LGHNT and CDR2 FRNRAP.

The gene calls are TRBV19 and TRBJ1-2, with D unclear. Germline-derived CDR1 and CDR2 are LNHDA and SQIVND (reference sequence). This CDR3 has 10 residues. The V gene lost 5 bases and the J gene lost 8 bases, with 6 bases spanning the gap. CDR3 nucleotide sequence: TGTGCCAGTAGTTCTGACGGCTACACCTTC. This encodes CASSSDGYTF.

The V gene is TRBV18, the J gene TRBJ1-3; 8 bases match TRBD1. CDR3 size: 21 residues. Trimming removed 4 bases from V and 0 bases from J; junction bases left unmatched: 20. Germline V gene lookup returns CDR1 KGHSH and CDR2 LQKENI. CDR3 in amino acids: CASSLHSGTGVFTSSGNTIYF. CDR3 coding DNA: TGTGCCAGCTCACTACACTCCGGGACAGGAGTCTTTACGAGCTCTGGAAACACCATATATTTT.

This clonotype appeared a few times. The chain couples TRBV7-2 to TRBJ2-7; D is undetermined. Germline CDR1 reads SGHTA; CDR2 reads FQGNSA. This CDR3 has 13 residues. The V gene lost 4 bases and the J gene lost 2 bases, with 9 bases spanning the gap. The CDR3 nucleotides read TGTGCCAGCAGCTCGGTACTAACCTACGAGCAGTACTTC. Its translation: CASSSVLTYEQYF.

The sample holds a few counts of this clonotype. The J gene is TRBJ2-1, the V gene TRBV4-2; tentatively, D is TRBD2 (6 bases). CDR1 LGHNA and CDR2 YNFKEQ come from the germline V gene. Trimming pared 1 base from V and 4 bases from J, leaving 14 bases between. CDR3 size: 16 residues. The CDR3 loop is CASSQGRDPYYNEQFF. The DNA for the CDR3 is TGTGCCAGCAGCCAAGGGAGGGACCCCTATTACAATGAGCAGTTCTTC.

The chain links TRBV6-2 or TRBV6-3 to TRBJ1-1; D not certain. V was pared by 4 bases and J by 9 bases, with 9 bases between. Germline V gene lookup returns CDR1 MNHEY and CDR2 SVGEGT. The CDR3 consists of 11 residues. The DNA for the CDR3 is TGTGCCAGCAGTTTTCCGGGAAAAGCTTTCTTT. Residues: CASSFPGKAFF.

The genes are TRBV7-2 and TRBJ2-1; 11 nucleotides agree with TRBD2. Unmatched junction bases numbered 7, after V lost 5 bases and J lost 7 bases. Germline values: CDR1 SGHTA, CDR2 FQGNSA. CDR3 length: 15 residues. CDR3 sequence reads: CASSPMTSGTNEQFF. In DNA form, the CDR3 reads TGTGCCAGCAGCCCCATGACTAGCGGGACAAATGAGCAGTTCTTC.